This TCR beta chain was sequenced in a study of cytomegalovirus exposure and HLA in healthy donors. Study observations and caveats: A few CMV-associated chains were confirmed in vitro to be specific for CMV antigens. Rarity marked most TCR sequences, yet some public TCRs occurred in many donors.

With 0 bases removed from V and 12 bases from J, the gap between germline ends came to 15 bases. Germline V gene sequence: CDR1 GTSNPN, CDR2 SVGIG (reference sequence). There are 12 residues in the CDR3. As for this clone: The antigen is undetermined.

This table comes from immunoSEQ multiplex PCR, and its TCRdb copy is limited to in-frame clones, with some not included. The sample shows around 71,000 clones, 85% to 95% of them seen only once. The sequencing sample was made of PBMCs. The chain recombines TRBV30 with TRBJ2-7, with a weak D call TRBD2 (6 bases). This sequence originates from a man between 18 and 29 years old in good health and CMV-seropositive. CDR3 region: CAWSVLGTVRYF. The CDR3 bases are TGTGCCTGGAGTGTACTGGGGACTGTAAGGTACTTC.